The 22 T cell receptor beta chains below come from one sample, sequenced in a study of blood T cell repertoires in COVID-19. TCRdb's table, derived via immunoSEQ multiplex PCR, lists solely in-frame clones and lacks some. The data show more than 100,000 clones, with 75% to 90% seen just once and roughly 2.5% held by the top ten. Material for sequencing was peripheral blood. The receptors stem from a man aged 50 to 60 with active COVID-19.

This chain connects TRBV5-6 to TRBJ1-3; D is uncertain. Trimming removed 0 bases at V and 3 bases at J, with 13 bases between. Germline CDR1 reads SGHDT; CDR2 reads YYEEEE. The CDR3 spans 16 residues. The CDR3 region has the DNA TGTGCCAGCAGCTTGGGACGGCGCGCGGGTGGAAACACCATATATTTT. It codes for CASSLGRRAGGNTIYF.

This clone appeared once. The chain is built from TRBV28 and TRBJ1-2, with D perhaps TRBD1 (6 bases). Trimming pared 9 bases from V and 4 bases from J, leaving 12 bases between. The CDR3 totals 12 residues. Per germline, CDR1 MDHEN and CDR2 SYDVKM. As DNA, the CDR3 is TGTGCCAGTGTCTCGGACAGCTATGGCTACACCTTC. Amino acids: CASVSDSYGYTF.

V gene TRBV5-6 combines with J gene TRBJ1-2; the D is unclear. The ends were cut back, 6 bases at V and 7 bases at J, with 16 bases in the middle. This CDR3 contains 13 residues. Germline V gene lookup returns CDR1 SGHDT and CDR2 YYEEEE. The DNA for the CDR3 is TGTGCCAGCAATAATCAGATTTTGGCTGGCTACACCTTC. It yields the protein CASNNQILAGYTF.

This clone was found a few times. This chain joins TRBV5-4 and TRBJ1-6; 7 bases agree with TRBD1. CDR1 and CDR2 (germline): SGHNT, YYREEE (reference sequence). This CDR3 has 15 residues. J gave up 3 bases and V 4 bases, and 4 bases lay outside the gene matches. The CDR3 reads CASSGDSRYNSPLHF. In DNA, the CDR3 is TGTGCCAGCAGCGGGGACAGCCGCTATAATTCACCCCTCCACTTT. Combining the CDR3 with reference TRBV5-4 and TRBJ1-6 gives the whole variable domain ETGVTQSPTHLIKTRGQQVTLRCSSQSGHNTVSWYQQALGQGPQFIFQYYREEENGRGNFPPRFSGLQFPNYSSELNVNALELDDSALYLCASSGDSRYNSPLHFGNGTRLTVT.

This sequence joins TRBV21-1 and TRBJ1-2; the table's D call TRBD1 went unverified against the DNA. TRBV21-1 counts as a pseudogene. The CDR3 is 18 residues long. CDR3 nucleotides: TGTGCCAGCAGCCCTGTCACAGGGAAGGGGAAATCTAACTATGGCTACACCTTC. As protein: CASSPVTGKGKSNYGYTF.

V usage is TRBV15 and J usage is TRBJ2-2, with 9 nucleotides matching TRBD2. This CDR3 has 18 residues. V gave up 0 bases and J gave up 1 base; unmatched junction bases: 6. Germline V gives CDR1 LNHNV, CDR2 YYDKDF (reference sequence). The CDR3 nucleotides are TGTGCCACCAGCAGAGATCGGTCACTAGCGGGGAACACCGGGGAGCTGTTTTTT. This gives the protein CATSRDRSLAGNTGELFF.

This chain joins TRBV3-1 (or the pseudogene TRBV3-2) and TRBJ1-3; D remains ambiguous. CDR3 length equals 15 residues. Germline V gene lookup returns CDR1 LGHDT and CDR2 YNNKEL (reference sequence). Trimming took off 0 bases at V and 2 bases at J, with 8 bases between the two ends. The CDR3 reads CASSQDTLAGNTIYF. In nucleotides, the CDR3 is TGTGCCAGCAGCCAAGATACTCTAGCTGGAAACACCATATATTTT.

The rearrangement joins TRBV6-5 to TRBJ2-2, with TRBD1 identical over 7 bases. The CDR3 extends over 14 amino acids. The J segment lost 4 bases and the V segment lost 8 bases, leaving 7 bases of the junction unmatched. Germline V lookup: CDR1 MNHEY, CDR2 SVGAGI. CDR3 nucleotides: TGTGCCAGCCAAAGGGGGCAGGGCACCGGGGAGCTGTTTTTT. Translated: CASQRGQGTGELFF.

This chain's CDR3 is CASSQDRSNSPLHF. The DNA for the CDR3 is TGTGCCAGCAGCCAAGACAGAAGTAATTCACCCCTCCACTTT. The J gene is TRBJ1-6, the V gene TRBV4-2; D not resolved. V lost 0 bases and J lost 6, with 6 bases in between. The germline gives CDR1 LGHNA, CDR2 YNFKEQ. This CDR3 is 14 amino acids long.

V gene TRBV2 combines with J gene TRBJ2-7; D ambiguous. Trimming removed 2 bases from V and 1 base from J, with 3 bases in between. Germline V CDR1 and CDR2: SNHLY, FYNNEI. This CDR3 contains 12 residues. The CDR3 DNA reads TGTGCCAGCAGTGAACGGTCCTACGAGCAGTACTTC. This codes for CASSERSYEQYF.

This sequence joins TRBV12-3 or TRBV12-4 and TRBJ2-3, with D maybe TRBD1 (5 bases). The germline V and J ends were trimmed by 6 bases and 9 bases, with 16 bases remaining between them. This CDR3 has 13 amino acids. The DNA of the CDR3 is TGTGCCAGCAGAAGAAGTATGGACATAACGCAGTATTTT. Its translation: CASRRSMDITQYF.

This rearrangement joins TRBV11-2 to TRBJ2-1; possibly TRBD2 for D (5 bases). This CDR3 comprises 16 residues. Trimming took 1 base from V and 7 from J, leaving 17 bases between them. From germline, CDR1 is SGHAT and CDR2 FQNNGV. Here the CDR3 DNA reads TGTGCCAGCAGCTTAGGGGCGGCTAGCCGAACGAATGAGCAGTTCTTC. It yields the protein CASSLGAASRTNEQFF.

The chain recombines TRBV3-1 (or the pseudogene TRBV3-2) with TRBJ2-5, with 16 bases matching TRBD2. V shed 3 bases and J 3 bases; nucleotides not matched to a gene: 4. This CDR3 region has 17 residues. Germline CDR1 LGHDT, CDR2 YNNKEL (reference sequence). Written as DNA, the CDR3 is TGTGCCAGCAGCCATATCGGGACTAGCGGGGGGGAAGAGACCCAGTACTTC. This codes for CASSHIGTSGGEETQYF.

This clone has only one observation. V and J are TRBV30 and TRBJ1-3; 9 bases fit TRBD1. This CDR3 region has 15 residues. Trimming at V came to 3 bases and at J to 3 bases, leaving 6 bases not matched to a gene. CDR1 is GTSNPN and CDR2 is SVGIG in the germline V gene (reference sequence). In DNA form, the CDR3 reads TGTGCCTGGAGCCGGGACAGGGCAAATGGAAACACCATATATTTT. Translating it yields CAWSRDRANGNTIYF.

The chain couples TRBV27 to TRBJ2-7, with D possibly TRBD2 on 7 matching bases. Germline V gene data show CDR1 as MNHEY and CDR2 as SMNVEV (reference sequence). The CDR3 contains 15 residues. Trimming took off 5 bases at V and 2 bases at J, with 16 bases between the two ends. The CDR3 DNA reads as TGTGCCAGCAGTGGCGATGCGGGGGCACCCTACGAGCAGTACTTC. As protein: CASSGDAGAPYEQYF.

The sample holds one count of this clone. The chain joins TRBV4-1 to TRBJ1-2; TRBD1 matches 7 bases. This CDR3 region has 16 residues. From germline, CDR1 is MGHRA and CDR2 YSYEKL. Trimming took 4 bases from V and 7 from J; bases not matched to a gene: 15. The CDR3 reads CASSRYDLDRVGGYTF. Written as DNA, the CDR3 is TGCGCCAGCAGCCGTTACGATTTAGACAGGGTGGGTGGCTACACCTTC.

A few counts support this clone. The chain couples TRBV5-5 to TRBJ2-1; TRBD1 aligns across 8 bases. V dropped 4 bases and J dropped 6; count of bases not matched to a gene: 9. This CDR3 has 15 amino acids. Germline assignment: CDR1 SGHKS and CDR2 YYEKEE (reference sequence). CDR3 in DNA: TGTGCCAGCAGCCCATACTCCACAGGGGGCAATGAGCAGTTCTTC. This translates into CASSPYSTGGNEQFF.

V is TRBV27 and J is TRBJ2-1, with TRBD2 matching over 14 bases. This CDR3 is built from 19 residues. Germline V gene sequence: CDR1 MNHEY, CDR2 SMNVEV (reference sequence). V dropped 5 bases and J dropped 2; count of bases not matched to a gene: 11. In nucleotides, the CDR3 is TGTGCCAGCAGTCCCATGGGACTAGCGGGGGCACCAACCTACAATGAGCAGTTCTTC. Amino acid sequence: CASSPMGLAGAPTYNEQFF.

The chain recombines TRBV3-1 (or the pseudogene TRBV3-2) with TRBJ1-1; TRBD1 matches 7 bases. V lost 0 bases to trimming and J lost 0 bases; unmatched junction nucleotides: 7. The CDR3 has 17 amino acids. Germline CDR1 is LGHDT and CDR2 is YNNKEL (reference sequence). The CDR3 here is CASSQDSLTGMNTEAFF. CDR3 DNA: TGTGCCAGCAGCCAAGACTCCCTGACAGGGATGAACACTGAAGCTTTCTTT.

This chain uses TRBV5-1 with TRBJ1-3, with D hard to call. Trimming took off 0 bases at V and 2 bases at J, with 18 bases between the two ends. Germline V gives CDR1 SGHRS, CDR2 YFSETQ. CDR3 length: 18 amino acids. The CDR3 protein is CASSLGPPAGRTGNTIYF. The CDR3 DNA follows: TGCGCCAGCAGCTTGGGCCCTCCGGCGGGAAGGACTGGAAACACCATATATTTT.

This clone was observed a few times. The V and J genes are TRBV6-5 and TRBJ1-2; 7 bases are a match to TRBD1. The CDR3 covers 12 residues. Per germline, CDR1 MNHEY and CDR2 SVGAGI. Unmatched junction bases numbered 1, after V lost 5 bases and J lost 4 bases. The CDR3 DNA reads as TGTGCCAGCAGTCGACAGGGCTATGGCTACACCTTC. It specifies CASSRQGYGYTF.

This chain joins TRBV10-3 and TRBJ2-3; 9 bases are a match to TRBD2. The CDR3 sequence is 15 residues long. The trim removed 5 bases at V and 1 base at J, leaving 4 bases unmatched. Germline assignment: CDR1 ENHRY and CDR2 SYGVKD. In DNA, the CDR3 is TGTGCCATCAGTCCTAGCGGGGACGGCACAGATACGCAGTATTTT. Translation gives CAISPSGDGTDTQYF.